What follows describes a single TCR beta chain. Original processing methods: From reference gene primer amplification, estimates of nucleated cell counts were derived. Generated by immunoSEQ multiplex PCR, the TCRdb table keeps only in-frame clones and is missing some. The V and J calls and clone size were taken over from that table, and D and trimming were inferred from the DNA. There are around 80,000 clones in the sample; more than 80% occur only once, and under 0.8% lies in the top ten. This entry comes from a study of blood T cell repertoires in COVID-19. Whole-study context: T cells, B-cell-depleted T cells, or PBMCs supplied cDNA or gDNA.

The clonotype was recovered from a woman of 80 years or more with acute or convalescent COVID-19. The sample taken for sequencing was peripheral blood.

The CDR3 loop reads CASSGWTPQETQYF. In DNA, the CDR3 is TGTGCCAGCAGCGGATGGACACCCCAAGAGACCCAGTACTTC. The chain recombines TRBV6-5 with TRBJ2-5; D possibly corresponds to TRBD1 (5 bases). The germline V gene has CDR1 MNHEY and CDR2 SVGAGI. The V end was cut by 6 bases, the J end by 1 base, with 12 bases between. The CDR3 has 14 residues.